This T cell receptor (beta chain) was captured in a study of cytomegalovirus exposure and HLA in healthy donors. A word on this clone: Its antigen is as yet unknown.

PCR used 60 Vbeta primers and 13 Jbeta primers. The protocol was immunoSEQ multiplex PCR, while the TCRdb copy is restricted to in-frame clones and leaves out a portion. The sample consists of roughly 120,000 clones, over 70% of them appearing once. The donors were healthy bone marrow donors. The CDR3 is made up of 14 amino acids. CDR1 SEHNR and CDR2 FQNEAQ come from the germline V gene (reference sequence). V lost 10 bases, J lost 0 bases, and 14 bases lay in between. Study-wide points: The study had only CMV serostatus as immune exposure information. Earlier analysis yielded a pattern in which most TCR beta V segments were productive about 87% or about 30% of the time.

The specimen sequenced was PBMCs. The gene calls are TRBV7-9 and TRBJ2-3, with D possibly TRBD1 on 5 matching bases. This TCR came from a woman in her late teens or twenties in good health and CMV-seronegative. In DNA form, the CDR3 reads TGTGCCACCTCGACGGACACTAGCACAGATACGCAGTATTTT. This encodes CATSTDTSTDTQYF.